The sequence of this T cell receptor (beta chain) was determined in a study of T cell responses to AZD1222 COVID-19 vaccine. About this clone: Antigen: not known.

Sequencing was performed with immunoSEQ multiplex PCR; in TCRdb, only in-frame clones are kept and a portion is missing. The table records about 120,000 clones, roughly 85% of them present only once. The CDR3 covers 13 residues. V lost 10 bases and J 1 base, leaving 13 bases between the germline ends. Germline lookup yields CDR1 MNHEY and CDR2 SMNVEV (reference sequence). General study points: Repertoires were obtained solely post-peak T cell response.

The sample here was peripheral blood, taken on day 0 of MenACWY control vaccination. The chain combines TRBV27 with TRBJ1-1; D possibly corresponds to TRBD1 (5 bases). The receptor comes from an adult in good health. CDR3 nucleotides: TGTGCCACCCGCTGGGGGGGGAACACTGAAGCTTTCTTT. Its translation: CATRWGGNTEAFF.